The rows below give T cell receptor beta chains drawn from one sample of a study of T cells in Graves' hyperthyroidism and ophthalmopathy. MiXCR, run by TCRdb on the multiplex PCR reads, gives a single entry per CDR3 protein. The sample lists nearly 250,000 distinct CDR3 sequences; about 24% were seen once. The sample was blood. Source of these receptors: a woman in her thirties or forties with Graves' ophthalmopathy. CDR3s include the opening cysteine and the closing phenylalanine or tryptophan. The D gene is left open where the match is weak. Size tells how often a clone was seen (once, few, many) or the class of an expanded clone, and some rows leave it out.

V	J	D	size	DNA	CDR3
TRBV12-3/TRBV12-4	TRBJ2-7	-	many	TGTGCCAGCAGTTTATCCCGCACTATTTACGAGCAGTACTTC	CASSLSRTIYEQYF
TRBV27	TRBJ1-1	-	many	TGTGCCAGCAGGCCACAGGTCCTTCCTAACACTGAAGCTTTCTTT	CASRPQVLPNTEAFF
TRBV2	TRBJ1-5	-	many	TGTGCCAGCAGCCTCGGACAGACCTTCAATCAGCCCCAGCATTTT	CASSLGQTFNQPQHF
TRBV2	TRBJ1-5	-	many	TGTGCCAGCAGACGACAACATAGCAATCAGCCCCAGCATTTT	CASRRQHSNQPQHF
TRBV4-1	TRBJ1-2	TRBD1	many	TGCGCCAGCAGCCAAGACGTGAGAGCCGGGACAGTCGGTGGCTACACCTTC	CASSQDVRAGTVGGYTF
TRBV30	TRBJ1-5	-	-	TGTGCCTGGAGTACGGGCCCAAAGGGCAATCAGCCCCAGCATTTT	CAWSTGPKGNQPQHF
TRBV25-1	TRBJ1-5	-	many	TGTGCCAGCAGTGAGAGTAAGTTTGGGGGAGGTCAGCCCCAGCATTTT	CASSESKFGGGQPQHF
TRBV9	TRBJ2-5	-	-	TGTGCCAGCAGCGTAGCTCTCCAGGGAGCAGAGACCCAGTACTTC	CASSVALQGAETQYF
TRBV28	TRBJ2-7	TRBD2	many	TGTGCCAGCAGTCCCGGGACTAGCGGGAGGGTGTCCCCGGTTTACGAGCAGTACTTC	CASSPGTSGRVSPVYEQYF
TRBV6-5	TRBJ2-3	-	-	TGTGCCAGCAGTTACAAGGCAGGGCGCACAGATACGCAGTATTTT	CASSYKAGRTDTQYF
TRBV18	TRBJ1-1	-	many	TGTGCCAGCTCCAGGACCCAGGGCACTGAAGCTTTCTTT	CASSRTQGTEAFF
TRBV11-1	TRBJ2-7	TRBD2	-	TGTGCCAGCAGCTTATACCTAGCGGGAGGAATCGAGCAGTACTTC	CASSLYLAGGIEQYF
TRBV28	TRBJ1-5	-	-	TGTGCCAGCAGTTTAATTGCGGATCAGCCCCAGCATTTT	CASSLIADQPQHF
TRBV18	TRBJ1-1	-	many	TGTGCCAGCTCACCTGGGCGAGGGGACACTGAAGCTTTCTTT	CASSPGRGDTEAFF
TRBV10-3	TRBJ1-5	TRBD1	-	TGTGCCATCAGGGCTGGAACCGGGACAGACGATCAGCCCCAGCATTTT	CAIRAGTGTDDQPQHF
TRBV24-1	TRBJ2-7	TRBD2	-	TGTGCCACCAGCCATGCGGGGGGGCCTTCCGAGCAGTACTTC	CATSHAGGPSEQYF
TRBV6-1	TRBJ1-1	-	many	TGTGCCGGGTCTCACAGCCTCACTGAAGCTTTCTTT	CAGSHSLTEAFF
TRBV6-5	TRBJ2-7	-	many	TGTGCCAGCAGACTCGGACAGACAACTAACTACGAGCAGTACTTC	CASRLGQTTNYEQYF
TRBV10-3	TRBJ2-7	TRBD1	many	TGTGCCATCAGTGAGGACAGGGGCCACGAGCAGTACTTC	CAISEDRGHEQYF
TRBV20-1	TRBJ2-7	-	many	TGCAGTGCTATGCGGGAAACCTACGAGCAGTACTTC	CSAMRETYEQYF